This TCR beta chain appears in the sequencing data of a study of T cells in Graves' hyperthyroidism and ophthalmopathy. V dropped 1 base and J dropped 0 bases, with 16 bases sitting between them. Germline V gene data show CDR1 as SQVTM and CDR2 as ANQGSEA. The CDR3 sequence is 16 residues long. Amplified TCR beta CDR3 regions came from RNA transcripts. The primer set for the first-round RT-PCR of the TCR CDR3 was HTBI. TCRdb passed the multiplex PCR reads through MiXCR, listing each CDR3 protein once. The sample yields about 500,000 distinct CDR3 sequences, approximately 48% seen once. Uncontrolled infection, other autoimmune disease, pregnancy and lactation each barred patients from inclusion. Findings and caveats of the study: In validation, the model predicted ophthalmopathy. These predictions came a median about 6.8 months before onset. Most thyroid clonotypes that were expanded above 0.001 also turned up in blood.

Points on this clonotype: The antigen remains unidentified.

The chain joins TRBV29-1 to TRBJ2-7, with a tentative D call TRBD2 (5 bases). The sample taken for sequencing was peripheral blood or thyroid tissue (not recorded which). The sequence came from an adult woman with Graves' disease, either hyperthyroidism or ophthalmopathy (not recorded which). The CDR3 DNA is TGCAGCGTTGAAGCCCCTAGGGCGGGTAGCTCCTACGAGCAGTACTTC. Encoded protein: CSVEAPRAGSSYEQYF.